The rows below give T cell receptor beta chains drawn from one sample of a study of read filtering for tumor transcriptome and immune sequencing. TCRdb reanalysed the reads using MiXCR and keeps one entry per CDR3 protein. The table has around 140,000 distinct CDR3 sequences, about 13% seen once. The sequenced sample consisted of a population of CD138-negative cells sorted from bone marrow. All receptors derive from a donor over 35 with multiple myeloma. Each CDR3 is given with its conserved first and last residue. D genes are given only for firm matches. Some rows mark clone size as missing; the rest say once, few, many or name a class of expanded clone.

CASSRRLAGVETQYF	TGTGCCAGCAGCCGCCGACTAGCGGGGGTGGAGACCCAGTACTTC	TRBD2	TRBV7-2	many	TRBJ2-5
CASSSAGTVNTEAFF	TGTGCCAGCAGCTCCGCCGGGACGGTGAACACTGAAGCTTTCTTT	-	TRBV7-9	many	TRBJ1-1
CASSYRVYEQYF	TGCGCCAGCAGTTACAGGGTATACGAGCAGTACTTC	-	TRBV10-2	many	TRBJ2-7
CASSPPDRIRELFF	TGTGCCAGCAGCCCCCCGGACAGGATTCGGGAGCTGTTTTTT	TRBD1	TRBV3-1	few	TRBJ2-2
CATQPGLATDTQYF	TGTGCCACCCAGCCGGGACTAGCGACAGATACGCAGTATTTT	TRBD2	TRBV11-2	many	TRBJ2-3
CSARDSRGTYGYTF	TGCAGTGCTAGAGATTCAAGGGGCACCTATGGCTACACCTTC	-	TRBV20-1	many	TRBJ1-2
CASSFGTSGRQYEQYF	TGTGCCAGCAGTTTCGGGACTAGCGGGAGACAGTACGAGCAGTACTTC	TRBD2	TRBV6-5	many	TRBJ2-7
CSARGGPPREETQYF	TGCAGTGCTAGAGGAGGACCACCACGAGAAGAGACCCAGTACTTC	-	TRBV20-1	many	TRBJ2-5
CATSDRQGSRSTDTQYF	TGTGCCACCAGTGACCGACAGGGTTCACGTAGCACAGATACGCAGTATTTT	TRBD1	TRBV24-1	many	TRBJ2-3
CASSEGAGNSYEQYF	TGCGCCAGCAGTGAGGGAGCGGGCAACTCCTACGAGCAGTACTTC	-	TRBV10-1	many	TRBJ2-7
CASSQSLDRAYEQYF	TGCGCCAGCAGTCAATCATTGGACAGGGCCTACGAGCAGTACTTC	TRBD1	TRBV5-1	many	TRBJ2-7
CAWNADRNTHEQYF	TGTGCCTGGAATGCGGACAGGAATACCCACGAGCAGTACTTC	TRBD1	TRBV30	-	TRBJ2-7
CSARQPRTGGNTEAFF	TGCAGTGCGCGGCAGCCTCGGACAGGGGGGAACACTGAAGCTTTCTTT	TRBD1	TRBV20-1	many	TRBJ1-1
CASRNSGSTDTQYF	TGTGCCAGCAGAAATAGCGGGAGCACAGATACGCAGTATTTT	TRBD2	TRBV11-2	-	TRBJ2-3
CSATGKGGGDTQYF	TGCAGCGCTACGGGAAAGGGTGGTGGAGATACGCAGTATTTT	-	TRBV29-1	many	TRBJ2-3
CASGPPTGELFF	TGTGCTAGTGGTCCCCCCACCGGGGAGCTGTTTTTT	-	TRBV12-5	many	TRBJ2-2
CASSRRDLNATNEKLFF	TGTGCCAGCAGCAGACGGGACCTAAATGCAACTAATGAAAAACTGTTTTTT	-	TRBV21-1	many	TRBJ1-4
CASSLGEGGRNQPQHF	TGTGCCAGCAGCTTAGGGGAGGGAGGCAGAAATCAGCCCCAGCATTTT	-	TRBV7-8	many	TRBJ1-5
CASSRPSGSTDTQYF	TGTGCCAGCAGCCGTCCTAGCGGAAGCACAGATACGCAGTATTTT	TRBD2	TRBV7-2	few	TRBJ2-3
CASSEAFGRQLFF	TGTGCCAGCAGTGAAGCATTCGGCAGGCAACTGTTTTTT	-	TRBV2	many	TRBJ1-4